These 32 T cell receptor beta chains share one sample of origin, sequenced in a study of shared clonotypes between healthy human individuals. Clones were sequenced by immunoSEQ multiplex PCR, and TCRdb holds only the in-frame ones, with some missing. The table lists about 2.5 million clones, just under 95% of them singletons. The sequencing input was naive CD4+ T cells from PBMCs. The subset denotes: CD45RA+ positively selected. These receptors were taken from a man aged 18-30 years in good health. Some clones in this sample may be carry-over from other donors' samples.

This clone has a single count. CDR3 in DNA: TGCGCCAGCAGCCGATCGACCCGGGGTGAAGCTGGGGCCAACGTCCTGACTTTC. It codes for CASSRSTRGEAGANVLTF. The V gene is TRBV5-1, the J gene TRBJ2-6, with D possibly matching TRBD2 (5 bases). The CDR3 consists of 18 residues. Germline CDR1 reads SGHRS; CDR2 reads YFSETQ. Trimming pared 4 bases from V and 2 bases from J, leaving 19 bases between.

This chain links TRBV5-4 with TRBJ1-1, with D unclear. The ends were cut back, 1 base at V and 0 bases at J, with 10 bases in the middle. The CDR3 extends over 15 amino acids. The germline V gene has CDR1 SGHNT and CDR2 YYREEE (reference sequence). The CDR3 sequence: CASSLIRAMNTEAFF. CDR3 nucleotide sequence: TGTGCCAGCAGCTTGATCCGGGCCATGAACACTGAAGCTTTCTTT.

This chain connects TRBV27 to TRBJ2-7; D tentatively fits TRBD1 or TRBD2 (5 bases each). Germline-derived CDR1 and CDR2 are MNHEY and SMNVEV (reference sequence). Trimming removed 7 bases at V and 0 bases at J, with 16 bases between. The CDR3 totals 15 residues. The CDR3 protein is CASTKGPGSSYEQYF. The DNA of the CDR3 is TGTGCCAGCACAAAAGGGCCAGGGAGCTCCTACGAGCAGTACTTC.

The genes are TRBV7-3 and TRBJ1-1, with a possible D match to TRBD1 (5 bases). CDR3 size: 13 residues. Trimming shortened V by 3 bases and J by 4 bases, and 9 bases separated the two germline ends. Germline lookup yields CDR1 SGHTA and CDR2 FQGTGA. In DNA, the CDR3 is TGTGCCAGCAGCTTGCTCGGGACCACTGAAGCTTTCTTT. Its protein product is CASSLLGTTEAFF.

The J gene is TRBJ2-7, the V gene TRBV7-7; 9 bases fit TRBD1. Germline CDR1 reads SSHAT; CDR2 reads FNYEAQ (reference sequence). The CDR3 consists of 17 residues. V gave up 1 base and J gave up 2 bases; unmatched junction bases: 9. The CDR3 protein is CASSLGGTGKIPYEQYF. The CDR3 DNA follows: TGTGCCAGCAGCTTAGGAGGGACAGGGAAGATCCCCTACGAGCAGTACTTC.

CDR3 nucleotide sequence: TGTGCCACAGGCGGAGAGGGAAGCCGAAACACCATATATTTT. It codes for CATGGEGSRNTIYF. This chain uses TRBV2 with TRBJ1-3; D is unresolved. The CDR3 runs 14 residues. Germline loops: CDR1 SNHLY, CDR2 FYNNEI. V lost 10 bases, J lost 5 bases, and 18 bases lay in between. Combining the CDR3 with reference TRBV2 and TRBJ1-3 gives the whole variable domain EPEVTQTPSHQVTQMGQEVILRCVPISNHLYFYWYRQILGQKVEFLVSFYNNEISEKSEIFDDQFSVERPDGSNFTLKIRSTKLEDSAMYFCATGGEGSRNTIYFGEGSWLTVV.

J is TRBJ2-2 and V is TRBV2; tentative D call: TRBD2 (6 bases). Per germline, CDR1 SNHLY and CDR2 FYNNEI. Trimming took 8 bases from V and 1 from J, leaving 14 bases between them. The CDR3 has 15 amino acids. The DNA for the CDR3 is TGTGCCAGCCGAATCCTCGGGGGGAACACCGGGGAGCTGTTTTTT. It specifies CASRILGGNTGELFF.

This clone was observed a single time. DNA for the CDR3: TGTGCCAGCAGACGGGGGGGGGTGTTTGGAAACACCATATATTTT. As protein: CASRRGGVFGNTIYF. This chain uses TRBV28 with TRBJ1-3, with D possibly matching TRBD1 (5 bases). The germline gives CDR1 MDHEN, CDR2 SYDVKM. The V and J ends lost 6 bases and 3 bases respectively, with 15 bases between them. The CDR3 is made up of 15 amino acids.

The rearrangement uses TRBV30 and TRBJ2-7; 8 bases are a match to TRBD1. Trimming removed 1 base from V and 5 bases from J; junction bases left unmatched: 4. The CDR3 has 13 amino acids. Looked up from germline, CDR1 is GTSNPN and CDR2 is SVGIG (reference sequence). Here the CDR3 DNA reads TGTGCCTGGAGTGCCCGGACAGGGAACGAGCAGTACTTC. This gives the protein CAWSARTGNEQYF.

The CDR3 DNA reads TGTGCCACCAGCAGAGAGCCGCCACCGGGACAGGGGGGGGATACGCAGTATTTT. This codes for CATSREPPPGQGGDTQYF. This chain uses TRBV15 with TRBJ2-3; 11 nucleotides align to TRBD1. The CDR3 sequence is 18 residues long. V was clipped by 0 bases and J by 6 bases; unmatched bases: 11. Germline V gene sequence: CDR1 LNHNV, CDR2 YYDKDF (reference sequence).

The table lists this clone with a count of one. The V call is TRBV5-1, the J call TRBJ1-2; a weak D match, TRBD1 (6 bases). The CDR3 covers 13 residues. The V gene lost 4 bases and the J gene lost 4 bases, with 11 bases spanning the gap. Germline V gives CDR1 SGHRS, CDR2 YFSETQ. Here the CDR3 DNA reads TGCGCCAGCAGCGCGGACAGATTCTATGGCTACACCTTC. It yields the protein CASSADRFYGYTF. The full variable domain, its missing parts supplied by reference TRBV5-1 and TRBJ1-2, is KAGVTQTPRYLIKTRGQQVTLSCSPISGHRSVSWYQQTPGQGLQFLFEYFSETQRNKGNFPGRFSGRQFSNSRSEMNVSTLELGDSALYLCASSADRFYGYTFGSGTRLTVV.

The chain has TRBV28 and TRBJ1-2; 8 bases align to TRBD1. J was trimmed by 5 bases and V by 5 bases; bases with no gene match: 16. There are 17 residues in the CDR3. CDR1 is MDHEN and CDR2 is SYDVKM in the germline V gene. DNA of the CDR3: TGTGCCAGCAGTCCGGGTTGGGGAGGACAGGGCCGTTATGGCTACACCTTC. Translation: CASSPGWGGQGRYGYTF.

CDR3 sequence: CASSQGSGGRFTDTQYF. The CDR3 DNA follows: TGCGCCAGCAGCCAAGGATCAGGCGGGAGGTTCACAGATACGCAGTATTTT. The V and J genes are TRBV4-3 and TRBJ2-3, with 8 bases that match TRBD2. There are 17 residues in the CDR3. The germline V gene encodes CDR1 LGHNA and CDR2 YSLEER. V lost 1 base to trimming and J lost 2 bases; unmatched junction nucleotides: 8.

The chain recombines TRBV5-1 with TRBJ2-5; TRBD2 agrees at 7 bases. CDR1 and CDR2 (germline): SGHRS, YFSETQ. The junction had 13 bases not matched to a gene; V was cut back by 6 bases and J by 5 bases. The CDR3 runs to 15 residues. In nucleotides, the CDR3 is TGCGCCAGCACCCTGGGAGCGGCGGGAGTGGAGACCCAGTACTTC. Translated: CASTLGAAGVETQYF.

This chain links TRBV5-1 with TRBJ2-7; 14 bases match TRBD2. Germline V gene lookup returns CDR1 SGHRS and CDR2 YFSETQ. V lost 0 bases and J lost 6; bases outside the gene matches: 5. This CDR3 region has 16 residues. The CDR3 DNA reads TGCGCCAGCAGCTTGGGACTAGCGGGAGGGCTTTTCGAGCAGTACTTC. Its protein is CASSLGLAGGLFEQYF.

The V call is TRBV18, the J call TRBJ2-7; 9 nucleotides line up with TRBD1. CDR3 length equals 16 residues. Germline V CDR1 and CDR2: KGHSH, LQKENI. Unmatched junction bases numbered 11, after V lost 3 bases and J lost 5 bases. This CDR3 reads CASSPPGQGISDEQYF. CDR3 nucleotides: TGTGCCAGCTCACCTCCGGGACAGGGAATTAGCGACGAGCAGTACTTC.

The chain uses TRBV23-1 and TRBJ2-7, with 8 bases identical to TRBD1. TRBV23-1 is assigned to the ORF class and has an uncertain function. The CDR3 extends over 15 amino acids. The V segment lost 2 bases and the J segment 5 bases; nucleotides outside the gene matches: 8. The CDR3 sequence: CASSQTGTGDHEQYF. Written as DNA, the CDR3 is TGCGCCAGCAGTCAAACCGGGACAGGTGACCACGAGCAGTACTTC.

This clone is a singleton in its sample. The chain carries TRBV12-5 and TRBJ2-3; either TRBD1 or TRBD2 may fit D (5 bases each). Trimming removed 0 bases at V and 0 bases at J, with 22 bases between. The CDR3 has 20 amino acids. CDR1 is LGHNT, CDR2 FRNRAP, per germline. CDR3 nucleotides: TGTGCTAGTGGTTTGGTACTAAGCGGAGGTGGGGCAACTAGCACAGATACGCAGTATTTT. It encodes CASGLVLSGGGATSTDTQYF.

This chain joins TRBV5-1 and TRBJ1-5, with D possibly TRBD1 on 5 matching bases. The CDR3 consists of 15 residues. Germline assignment: CDR1 SGHRS and CDR2 YFSETQ. V was trimmed by 4 bases and J by 7 bases, leaving 18 bases between them. The CDR3 is CASSLAGQGHQPQHF. The CDR3 DNA reads TGCGCCAGCAGCCTGGCGGGGCAGGGCCACCAGCCCCAGCATTTT.

This chain links TRBV5-8 with TRBJ2-5; weak D call: TRBD1 (6 bases). This CDR3 region has 14 residues. Germline V gene sequence: CDR1 SGHTS, CDR2 YDEGEE. With 4 bases removed from V and 5 bases from J, the gap between germline ends came to 15 bases. The DNA for the CDR3 is TGTGCCAGCAGCGCCACAGGGTTTGGGGAGACCCAGTACTTC. Protein sequence: CASSATGFGETQYF.

The rearrangement links TRBV4-1 to TRBJ2-2; TRBD2 matches at 12 bases. CDR1 and CDR2 from the germline V gene are MGHRA and YSYEKL. Trimming removed 2 bases from V and 7 bases from J; junction bases left unmatched: 14. This CDR3 has 19 residues. The CDR3: CASSQPRASGRAGIGELFF. The CDR3 DNA is TGCGCCAGCAGCCAACCTAGGGCTAGCGGGAGGGCCGGGATCGGGGAGCTGTTTTTT.

The chain is built from TRBV2 and TRBJ2-2; D is ambiguous. Germline-derived CDR1 and CDR2 are SNHLY and FYNNEI. V gave up 2 bases and J gave up 4 bases, with 14 bases separating them. This CDR3 comprises 16 residues. The CDR3 region has the DNA TGTGCCAGCAGTGAAACGGGTACGACCTCCACCGGGGAGCTGTTTTTT. This translates into CASSETGTTSTGELFF.

Only one count was recorded for this clone. The chain employs TRBV7-3 and TRBJ2-1; 9 bases are a match to TRBD2. The CDR3 length is 16 residues. V gave up 3 bases and J gave up 0 bases; unmatched junction bases: 3. Germline V gives CDR1 SGHTA, CDR2 FQGTGA. CDR3 DNA: TGTGCCAGCAGCTTGGGCGGGAGGGGCTCCTACAATGAGCAGTTCTTC. The encoded protein is CASSLGGRGSYNEQFF.

The CDR3: CASSSQRQGNLPSEQFF. CDR3 DNA: TGTGCCAGTAGTTCCCAGAGACAGGGTAATCTTCCGAGTGAGCAGTTCTTC. V and J are TRBV19 and TRBJ2-1; 7 positions agree with TRBD1. This CDR3 contains 17 residues. V shed 5 bases and J 9 bases; nucleotides not matched to a gene: 19. CDR1 is LNHDA and CDR2 is SQIVND in the germline V gene (reference sequence).

V is TRBV30 and J is TRBJ2-5; TRBD1 might be the D (5 bases). From germline, CDR1 is GTSNPN and CDR2 SVGIG (reference sequence). The V end lost 1 base, the J end lost 5 bases, and 14 bases lay between the germline ends. This CDR3 has 14 residues. CDR3 in amino acids: CAWSAGRAGETQYF. Here the CDR3 DNA reads TGTGCCTGGAGTGCGGGCAGGGCCGGGGAGACCCAGTACTTC. Looking up the rest from reference TRBV30 and TRBJ2-5 gives the full variable domain: SQTIHQWPATLVQPVGSPLSLECTVEGTSNPNLYWYRQAAGRGLQLLFYSVGIGQISSEVPQNLSASRPQDRQFILSSKKLLLSDSGFYLCAWSAGRAGETQYFGPGTRLLVL.

The chain joins TRBV14 to TRBJ1-1; D is perhaps TRBD1 (5 bases). This CDR3 has 16 amino acids. Germline-derived CDR1 and CDR2 are SGHDN and FVKESK. V dropped 2 bases and J dropped 0 bases, with 13 bases sitting between them. CDR3 protein: CASSQTWDRMNTEAFF. As DNA, the CDR3 is TGTGCCAGCAGCCAAACCTGGGACCGAATGAACACTGAAGCTTTCTTT. Looking up the rest from reference TRBV14 and TRBJ1-1 gives the full variable domain: EAGVTQFPSHSVIEKGQTVTLRCDPISGHDNLYWYRRVMGKEIKFLLHFVKESKQDESGMPNNRFLAERTGGTYSTLKVQPAELEDSGVYFCASSQTWDRMNTEAFFGQGTRLTVV.

The V gene is TRBV28, the J gene TRBJ2-1, with TRBD1 matching over 12 bases. V lost 7 bases and J lost 9; bases outside the gene matches: 10. Germline CDR1 MDHEN, CDR2 SYDVKM. The CDR3 runs 15 residues. This chain's CDR3 is CASTPPGTGGGEQFF. The CDR3 bases are TGTGCCAGCACACCCCCCGGGACAGGGGGCGGTGAGCAGTTCTTC.

The chain links TRBV6-5 to TRBJ2-5; D is perhaps TRBD2 (5 bases). CDR3 length: 13 residues. The V gene lost 4 bases and the J gene lost 7 bases, with 13 bases spanning the gap. Per the germline V gene, CDR1 is MNHEY and CDR2 is SVGAGI. CDR3 protein: CASSSRGRGTQYF. Written as DNA, the CDR3 is TGTGCCAGCAGTTCACGCGGCCGGGGGACCCAGTACTTC.

V usage is TRBV5-1 and J usage is TRBJ1-1; unclear D gene. CDR1 SGHRS and CDR2 YFSETQ come from the germline V gene. V lost 0 bases and J 5 bases, leaving 14 bases between the germline ends. The CDR3 covers 15 residues. The DNA for the CDR3 is TGCGCCAGCAGCTTGGACCACGGAGGAGGGACTGAAGCTTTCTTT. Translated, it gives CASSLDHGGGTEAFF.

The J gene is TRBJ1-2, the V gene TRBV7-9; TRBD1 matches 7 bases. The germline CDR1 and CDR2 sequences are SEHNR and FQNEAQ (reference sequence). V gave up 3 bases and J gave up 3 bases; unmatched junction bases: 7. The CDR3 contains 15 residues. In nucleotides, the CDR3 is TGTGCCAGCAGCTTCACCCCAGGGGGAGACTATGGCTACACCTTC. Translated, it gives CASSFTPGGDYGYTF.

This chain uses TRBV5-8 with TRBJ1-2; 8 bases are shared with TRBD1. Unmatched junction bases numbered 13, after V lost 4 bases and J lost 8 bases. Germline assignment: CDR1 SGHTS and CDR2 YDEGEE. The CDR3 totals 15 residues. The CDR3 here is CASSPGRTGSSGYTF. The CDR3, as DNA: TGTGCCAGCAGCCCGGGGCGGACAGGGAGCTCCGGCTACACCTTC. Variable domain in full (rest from reference TRBV5-8 and TRBJ1-2): EAGVTQSPTHLIKTRGQQATLRCSPISGHTSVYWYQQALGLGLQFLLWYDEGEERNRGNFPPRFSGRQFPNYSSELNVNALELEDSALYLCASSPGRTGSSGYTFGSGTRLTVV.

A word on this clone: The sample contains more than one DNA sequence encoding this CDR3. The V and J genes are TRBV5-1 and TRBJ2-1, with 7 nucleotides matching TRBD1. V shed 3 bases, J shed 4 bases, and the junction held 4 bases outside the gene matches. Germline lookup yields CDR1 SGHRS and CDR2 YFSETQ. This CDR3 has 14 residues. The CDR3 DNA reads as TGCGCCAGCAGCTACCGACAGGGATACAATGAGCAGTTCTTC. Translation gives CASSYRQGYNEQFF.